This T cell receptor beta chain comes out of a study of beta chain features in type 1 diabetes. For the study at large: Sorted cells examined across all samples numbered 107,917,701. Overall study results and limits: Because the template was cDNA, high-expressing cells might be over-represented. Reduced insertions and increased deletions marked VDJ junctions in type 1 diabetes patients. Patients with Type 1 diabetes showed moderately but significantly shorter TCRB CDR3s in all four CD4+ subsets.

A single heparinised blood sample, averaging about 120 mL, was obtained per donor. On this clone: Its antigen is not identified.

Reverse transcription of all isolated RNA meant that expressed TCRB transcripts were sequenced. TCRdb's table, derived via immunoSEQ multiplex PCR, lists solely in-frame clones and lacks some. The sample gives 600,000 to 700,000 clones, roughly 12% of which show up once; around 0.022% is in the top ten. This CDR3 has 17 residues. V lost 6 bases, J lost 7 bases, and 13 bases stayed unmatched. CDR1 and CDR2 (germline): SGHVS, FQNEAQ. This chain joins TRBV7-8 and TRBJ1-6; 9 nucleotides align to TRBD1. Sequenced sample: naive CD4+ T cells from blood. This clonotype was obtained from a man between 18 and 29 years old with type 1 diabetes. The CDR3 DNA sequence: TGTGCCAGCAGACTAAAACCGGGACAGGGCAAGAATTCACCCCTCCACTTT. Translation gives CASRLKPGQGKNSPLHF.